These 9 T cell receptor beta chains were all obtained from the same sample, sequenced in a study of PD-L1 blockade in urothelial cancer. This sample's time point: peripheral blood 6 weeks after treatment start. The repertoire was sequenced with immunoSEQ multiplex PCR; TCRdb's copy has only in-frame clones and lacks some. The table lists about 76,000 clones, more than 85% of them singletons. The source was PBMCs, collected around atezolizumab (anti-PD-L1) treatment. The receptor source for this set is a woman of 80 years or more with urothelial cancer.

This chain connects TRBV6-5 to TRBJ2-2; perhaps TRBD2 as D (6 bases). CDR1 MNHEY and CDR2 SVGAGI come from the germline V gene. The CDR3 length is 15 residues. V dropped 7 bases and J dropped 6 bases, with 18 bases sitting between them. The CDR3 coding sequence is TGTGCCAGCAAATCCGGGAGCTTGGTTTCCGGGGAGCTGTTTTTT. Translated: CASKSGSLVSGELFF.

The rearrangement joins TRBV5-4 to TRBJ2-7; 9 bases are a match to TRBD1. This CDR3 has 15 residues. Losses at the gene ends were 4 bases for V and 4 bases for J; bases not matched to a gene: 9. Germline V gene sequence: CDR1 SGHNT, CDR2 YYREEE (reference sequence). CDR3 protein: CASSATGGKKYEQYF. The CDR3 coding sequence is TGTGCCAGCAGCGCAACAGGGGGCAAGAAGTACGAGCAGTACTTC.

The chain has TRBV29-1 and TRBJ1-1; D possibly corresponds to TRBD1 (6 bases). The CDR3 loop spans 13 amino acids. V gave up 6 bases and J gave up 5 bases, with 16 bases separating them. CDR1 is SQVTM and CDR2 is ANQGSEA in the germline V gene. The DNA for the CDR3 is TGCAGCGTCCCTGTGAGGGGGGGAACTGAAGCTTTCTTT. Encoded protein: CSVPVRGGTEAFF.

This clone was seen just once. The chain recombines TRBV2 with TRBJ1-5; 7 positions agree with TRBD1. Germline CDR1 is SNHLY and CDR2 is FYNNEI. Trimming took 2 bases from V and 4 from J; bases not matched to a gene: 2. This CDR3 spans 14 amino acids. The DNA for the CDR3 is TGTGCCAGCAGTGAAACAGGGGAAAATCAGCCCCAGCATTTT. This translates into CASSETGENQPQHF.

The gene calls are TRBV5-8 and TRBJ1-2; 12 positions agree with TRBD1. The CDR3 totals 15 residues. In germline, CDR1 is SGHTS, CDR2 YDEGEE. With 3 bases clipped from V and 8 bases from J, the junction kept 8 bases outside the gene matches. The CDR3 region is CASSYVGTGGWGYTF. The DNA for the CDR3 is TGTGCCAGCAGCTACGTGGGGACAGGGGGCTGGGGCTACACCTTC.

This chain uses TRBV7-2 with TRBJ1-1; D is possibly TRBD1 (6 bases). V lost 5 bases, J lost 6 bases, and 13 bases lay in between. The CDR3 contains 13 residues. Per the germline V gene, CDR1 is SGHTA and CDR2 is FQGNSA. The CDR3 is CASSPTTGPEAFF. As DNA, the CDR3 is TGTGCCAGCAGCCCGACGACAGGTCCTGAAGCTTTCTTT.

This clone appeared once. The chain combines TRBV10-1 with TRBJ2-5; D not resolved. V was shortened by 4 bases and J by 4 bases, with 10 bases between the two germline ends. Germline lookup yields CDR1 WNHNN and CDR2 SYGVQD (reference sequence). The CDR3 has 13 amino acids. For the CDR3, the DNA is TGCGCCAGCAGTGCGAGGTTTGGAGAGACCCAGTACTTC. It yields the protein CASSARFGETQYF.

The chain combines TRBV18 with TRBJ2-5; 7 nucleotides match TRBD1. The germline CDR1 and CDR2 sequences are KGHSH and LQKENI. The CDR3 spans 14 residues. V shed 0 bases, J shed 2 bases, and the junction held 0 bases outside the gene matches. The CDR3 nucleotides are TGTGCCAGCTCACCACCGACAGGGCAAGAGACCCAGTACTTC. It encodes CASSPPTGQETQYF. Complete variable domain (other parts from reference TRBV18 and TRBJ2-5): NAGVMQNPRHLVRRRGQEARLRCSPMKGHSHVYWYRQLPEEGLKFMVYLQKENIIDESGMPKERFSAEFPKEGPSILRIQQVVRGDSAAYFCASSPPTGQETQYFGPGTRLLVL.

V and J are TRBV5-1 and TRBJ2-7; 8 bases match TRBD1. The V and J ends lost 3 bases and 6 bases, in that order; junction bases with no gene match: 11. The CDR3 covers 15 residues. Per the germline V gene, CDR1 is SGHRS and CDR2 is YFSETQ. In DNA form, the CDR3 reads TGCGCCAGCAGCTCTGGGGACAGGTGGAGGCTCGAGCAGTACTTC. It yields the protein CASSSGDRWRLEQYF.